A selection of T cell receptor beta chains follows, all from one sample in a study of CD8 T cells in ankylosing spondylitis. TCRdb re-called the 5' RACE reads through MiXCR, storing one row per CDR3 protein. The sample yields about 390,000 distinct CDR3 sequences, approximately 20% seen once. The sequencing input was blood, either unsorted or a sorted T cell fraction (not recorded which). These receptors came from a male donor with ankylosing spondylitis. Both conserved end residues are part of each CDR3. Fields, in order: CDR3 protein, CDR3 DNA, J gene, D gene, clone size, V gene. The D gene is left open where the match is weak. Size is omitted from some rows. Given values are once, few, many or a class for expanded clones.

CDR3aa: CSVDTSGAYNEQFF; CDR3nt: TGCAGCGTGGATACTAGCGGGGCCTACAATGAGCAGTTCTTC; j_gene: TRBJ2-1; d_gene: TRBD2; abundance: few; v_gene: TRBV29-1
CDR3aa: CASSRTGVGQPQHF; CDR3nt: TGTGCCAGCAGCCGGACAGGGGTGGGGCAGCCCCAGCATTTT; j_gene: TRBJ1-5; d_gene: TRBD1; abundance: .; v_gene: TRBV7-6
CDR3aa: CSEARQNYEQYF; CDR3nt: TGCAGTGAGGCCCGACAGAACTACGAGCAGTACTTC; j_gene: TRBJ2-7; d_gene: .; abundance: once; v_gene: TRBV20-1
CDR3aa: CASKRAGEAYNEQFF; CDR3nt: TGTGCCAGCAAGCGAGCGGGAGAAGCCTACAATGAGCAGTTCTTC; j_gene: TRBJ2-1; d_gene: TRBD2; abundance: .; v_gene: TRBV28
CDR3aa: CASSPGTGGFGYTF; CDR3nt: TGTGCCAGCTCCCCCGGGACGGGCGGTTTTGGCTACACCTTC; j_gene: TRBJ1-2; d_gene: .; abundance: .; v_gene: TRBV18
CDR3aa: CASRPGRRGLNQPQHF; CDR3nt: TGTGCCAGCAGACCAGGACGCCGTGGACTTAATCAGCCCCAGCATTTT; j_gene: TRBJ1-5; d_gene: .; abundance: .; v_gene: TRBV28
CDR3aa: CASSPQEPSTDTQYF; CDR3nt: TGTGCCAGCAGTCCCCAGGAGCCTAGCACAGATACGCAGTATTTT; j_gene: TRBJ2-3; d_gene: .; abundance: few; v_gene: TRBV6-1
CDR3aa: CASSPDRGPNTEAFF; CDR3nt: TGTGCCAGCAGTCCCGACAGGGGGCCGAACACTGAAGCTTTCTTT; j_gene: TRBJ1-1; d_gene: TRBD1; abundance: .; v_gene: TRBV12-3/TRBV12-4
CDR3aa: CSAQLPGLQSYNEQFF; CDR3nt: TGCAGTGCTCAACTTCCGGGACTGCAGTCCTACAATGAGCAGTTCTTC; j_gene: TRBJ2-1; d_gene: .; abundance: few; v_gene: TRBV20-1
CDR3aa: CASSGGYGGANTGELFF; CDR3nt: TGCGCCAGCAGTGGGGGCTATGGGGGGGCCAACACCGGGGAGCTGTTTTTT; j_gene: TRBJ2-2; d_gene: .; abundance: few; v_gene: TRBV10-1
CDR3aa: CASRPIPGRESYNEQFF; CDR3nt: TGTGCCAGCAGGCCGATCCCCGGGCGGGAGTCCTACAATGAGCAGTTCTTC; j_gene: TRBJ2-1; d_gene: TRBD2; abundance: few; v_gene: TRBV12-3/TRBV12-4
CDR3aa: CASSSPGQDGIQYF; CDR3nt: TGTGCCAGCAGTTCCCCGGGACAGGACGGCATTCAGTACTTC; j_gene: TRBJ2-4; d_gene: TRBD1; abundance: .; v_gene: TRBV12-3/TRBV12-4
CDR3aa: CASSETGTSLYEQYF; CDR3nt: TGTGCCAGCAGTGAAACCGGGACTAGCTTGTACGAGCAGTACTTC; j_gene: TRBJ2-7; d_gene: TRBD2; abundance: few; v_gene: TRBV7-3
CDR3aa: CATTRQGRGSPLHF; CDR3nt: TGTGCCACCACCCGACAGGGAAGAGGATCACCCCTCCACTTT; j_gene: TRBJ1-6; d_gene: TRBD1; abundance: few; v_gene: TRBV10-3
CDR3aa: CASSLRARSYNEQFF; CDR3nt: TGTGCCAGCAGTTTGAGGGCGAGGTCCTACAATGAGCAGTTCTTC; j_gene: TRBJ2-1; d_gene: .; abundance: few; v_gene: TRBV28
CDR3aa: CASSLSEGYTF; CDR3nt: TGTGCCAGCAGCTTAAGCGAAGGCTACACCTTC; j_gene: TRBJ1-2; d_gene: .; abundance: few; v_gene: TRBV7-9
CDR3aa: CASSTTGTSGNTDTQYF; CDR3nt: TGTGCCAGCAGCACCACCGGGACTAGCGGGAACACAGATACGCAGTATTTT; j_gene: TRBJ2-3; d_gene: TRBD2; abundance: .; v_gene: TRBV7-9
CDR3aa: CSVEISGANVLTF; CDR3nt: TGCAGCGTTGAAATCTCTGGGGCCAACGTCCTGACTTTC; j_gene: TRBJ2-6; d_gene: .; abundance: many; v_gene: TRBV29-1
CDR3aa: CASSIHPGSDQPQHF; CDR3nt: TGTGCCAGCAGCATCCACCCGGGGAGCGATCAGCCCCAGCATTTT; j_gene: TRBJ1-5; d_gene: .; abundance: .; v_gene: TRBV7-2
CDR3aa: CAWTGGLGRTIYF; CDR3nt: TGTGCCTGGACCGGGGGGCTTGGACGTACCATATATTTT; j_gene: TRBJ1-3; d_gene: .; abundance: .; v_gene: TRBV30
CDR3aa: CASTDDRGATNEQFF; CDR3nt: TGTGCCAGCACCGACGACAGGGGGGCCACCAATGAGCAGTTCTTC; j_gene: TRBJ2-1; d_gene: TRBD1; abundance: .; v_gene: TRBV11-2
CDR3aa: CASRPESGRAGELFF; CDR3nt: TGTGCCAGCAGGCCGGAAAGCGGGAGAGCCGGGGAGCTGTTTTTT; j_gene: TRBJ2-2; d_gene: TRBD2; abundance: .; v_gene: TRBV6-1
CDR3aa: CSASPQGSDEQFF; CDR3nt: TGCAGTGCTAGTCCCCAGGGTTCGGATGAGCAGTTCTTC; j_gene: TRBJ2-1; d_gene: .; abundance: few; v_gene: TRBV20-1
CDR3aa: CASTRGLAENTGELFF; CDR3nt: TGCGCCAGCACTCGGGGGCTAGCGGAGAACACCGGGGAGCTGTTTTTT; j_gene: TRBJ2-2; d_gene: .; abundance: few; v_gene: TRBV5-1
CDR3aa: CASNILGAILGDTQYF; CDR3nt: TGCGCCAGCAACATTCTCGGAGCTATTCTAGGGGATACGCAGTATTTT; j_gene: TRBJ2-3; d_gene: .; abundance: few; v_gene: TRBV5-1
CDR3aa: CASTDPSGRYEQYF; CDR3nt: TGTGCCAGTACAGACCCTAGCGGGAGATACGAGCAGTACTTC; j_gene: TRBJ2-7; d_gene: TRBD2; abundance: many; v_gene: TRBV25-1
CDR3aa: CASSYSLAVSTDTQYF; CDR3nt: TGTGCCAGCAGCTATTCGCTAGCTGTGAGCACAGATACGCAGTATTTT; j_gene: TRBJ2-3; d_gene: .; abundance: .; v_gene: TRBV7-3
CDR3aa: CAIGLAGLTDTQYF; CDR3nt: TGTGCCATAGGACTAGCGGGACTCACAGATACGCAGTATTTT; j_gene: TRBJ2-3; d_gene: TRBD2; abundance: .; v_gene: TRBV10-3
CDR3aa: CASSARTRRGTQYF; CDR3nt: TGTGCCAGCAGCGCCCGTACCCGGCGGGGTACGCAGTATTTT; j_gene: TRBJ2-3; d_gene: .; abundance: few; v_gene: TRBV7-9
CDR3aa: CATAGADTQYF; CDR3nt: TGTGCCACCGCGGGGGCAGATACGCAGTATTTT; j_gene: TRBJ2-3; d_gene: TRBD2; abundance: few; v_gene: TRBV6-6
CDR3aa: CASSLSGPGELFF; CDR3nt: TGTGCCAGCAGTTTATCAGGACCCGGGGAGCTGTTTTTT; j_gene: TRBJ2-2; d_gene: .; abundance: few; v_gene: TRBV27
CDR3aa: CSARSPTSGDYEQYF; CDR3nt: TGCAGTGCTAGATCTCCCACTAGCGGGGACTACGAGCAGTACTTC; j_gene: TRBJ2-7; d_gene: TRBD2; abundance: .; v_gene: TRBV20-1
CDR3aa: CASSRTGTGGSYEQYF; CDR3nt: TGCGCCAGCAGCAGAACCGGGACAGGGGGATCCTACGAGCAGTACTTC; j_gene: TRBJ2-7; d_gene: TRBD1; abundance: few; v_gene: TRBV5-1
CDR3aa: CASSSTGPQNTDTQYF; CDR3nt: TGTGCCAGCAGCTCAACAGGGCCCCAAAACACAGATACGCAGTATTTT; j_gene: TRBJ2-3; d_gene: .; abundance: .; v_gene: TRBV11-3
CDR3aa: CASSQVWGALGWSTNEKLFF; CDR3nt: TGCGCCAGCAGCCAAGTTTGGGGGGCGCTCGGTTGGTCCACTAATGAAAAACTGTTTTTT; j_gene: TRBJ1-4; d_gene: .; abundance: few; v_gene: TRBV4-1
CDR3aa: CASVIVSGANVLTF; CDR3nt: TGTGCCAGCGTGATAGTCTCTGGGGCCAACGTCCTGACTTTC; j_gene: TRBJ2-6; d_gene: .; abundance: few; v_gene: TRBV7-9
CDR3aa: CASSLGLPYQGYTF; CDR3nt: TGTGCCAGCAGTTTGGGCCTGCCCTATCAGGGCTACACCTTC; j_gene: TRBJ1-2; d_gene: .; abundance: .; v_gene: TRBV28
CDR3aa: CASSSPGQGGSYEQFF; CDR3nt: TGTGCCAGCAGTTCACCGGGACAGGGGGGGTCCTATGAGCAGTTCTTC; j_gene: TRBJ2-1; d_gene: TRBD1; abundance: few; v_gene: TRBV12-3/TRBV12-4